This T cell receptor (beta chain) was captured in a study of post-analysis software for immune sequencing data. Unique molecular identifiers had been added to the TCR beta cDNA libraries. TCRdb reprocessed the PCR reads with MiXCR, giving one entry per CDR3 protein. The table records roughly 620,000 distinct CDR3 sequences, roughly 40% of them present only once. Only a few counts were recorded for this clonotype. The antigen is undetermined. Findings and caveats of the study: Controls significantly exceeded multiple sclerosis patients in normalized Chao1 diversity. Same-batch samples co-clustered strongly by F measure. Roughly 5 TRBV segments occurring more often in patients than controls included TRBV5-6, TRBV5-1 and TRBV20-1.

The CDR3 loop spans 14 amino acids. The V and J ends lost 3 bases and 0 bases respectively, with 9 bases between them. CDR1 is SQVTM, CDR2 ANQGSEA, per germline. Sequencing used blood. The sequence was obtained from a girl under 18 with multiple sclerosis. This rearrangement joins TRBV29-1 to TRBJ2-1, with a weak D call TRBD1 (5 bases). The CDR3: CSVDRGASYNEQFF. The CDR3 region has the DNA TGCAGCGTTGATAGGGGCGCCTCCTACAATGAGCAGTTCTTC.